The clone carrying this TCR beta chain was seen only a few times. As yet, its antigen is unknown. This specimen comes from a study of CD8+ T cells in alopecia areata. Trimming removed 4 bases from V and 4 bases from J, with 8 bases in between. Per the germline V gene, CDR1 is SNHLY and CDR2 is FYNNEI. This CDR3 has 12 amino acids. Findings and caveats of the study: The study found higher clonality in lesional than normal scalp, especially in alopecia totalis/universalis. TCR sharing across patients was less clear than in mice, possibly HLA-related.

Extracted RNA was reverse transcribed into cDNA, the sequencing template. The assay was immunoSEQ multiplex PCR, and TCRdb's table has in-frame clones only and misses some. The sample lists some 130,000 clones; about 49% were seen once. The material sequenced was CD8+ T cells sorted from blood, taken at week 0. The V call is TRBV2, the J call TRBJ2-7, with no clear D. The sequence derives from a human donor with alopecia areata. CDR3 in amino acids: CASSGIQYEQYF. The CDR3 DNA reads TGTGCCAGCAGTGGTATACAATACGAGCAGTACTTC.